The next 14 T cell receptor beta chains were all read from a single sample in a study of molecular identifiers for immune sequencing clone quantification. TCRdb itself ran the PCR reads through MiXCR, one entry per CDR3 protein. The profile shows some 320,000 distinct CDR3 sequences, roughly a fifth of them singletons. The material sequenced was naive CD8+ T cells from blood, with Jurkat cell RNA spiked in. Subset reported: FACS-sorted CD8+CD4-CCR7+CD45RA+ naive T cells. The receptor source for this set is a human donor in good health. Some libraries in this study had Jurkat cell RNA spiked in.

This clonotype was recorded only once. A much larger clone differs by one base, so this may be a read error. V usage is TRBV3-1 and J usage is TRBJ2-2; TRBD2 is a possible D gene (7 bases). The CDR3 has 15 amino acids. The germline V gene has CDR1 LGHDT and CDR2 YNNKEL (reference sequence). This CDR3 is CASSQPRGGTGKLFF. CDR3 nucleotides: TGTGCCAGCAGCCAACCCAGGGGAGGGACCGGGAAGCTGTTTTTT.

This chain joins TRBV29-1 and TRBJ1-3, with no clear D. Germline values: CDR1 SQVTM, CDR2 ANQGSEA. The CDR3 has 13 amino acids. Trimming stripped 7 bases from V and 0 bases from J, with 10 bases between. The CDR3 reads CSARTDSGNTIYF. The CDR3 DNA reads TGCAGCGCACGGACGGACTCTGGAAACACCATATATTTT.

This clonotype was observed at least ten times. V and J are TRBV5-4 and TRBJ1-1, with 9 bases that match TRBD1. Trimming took 2 bases from V and 4 from J; bases not matched to a gene: 3. The CDR3 totals 14 residues. The germline V gene has CDR1 SGHNT and CDR2 YYREEE (reference sequence). The CDR3 coding sequence is TGTGCCAGCAGCTTACAGGGGGCGCCCACTGAAGCTTTCTTT. Translated: CASSLQGAPTEAFF.

This clonotype was recorded many times. The chain uses TRBV6-6 and TRBJ1-4; TRBD1 might be the D (6 bases). V gave up 2 bases and J gave up 7 bases, with 14 bases separating them. Germline CDR1 is MNHNY and CDR2 is SVGAGI (reference sequence). The CDR3 totals 15 residues. The CDR3 DNA is TGTGCCAGCAGTTACCAACAGGGTTTAGGTGAAAAACTGTTTTTT. Protein product: CASSYQQGLGEKLFF.

In its sample, this clonotype was seen many times. CDR3 sequence reads: CASSPQVRDTGELFF. The DNA for the CDR3 is TGTGCCAGCAGCCCGCAGGTGCGCGACACCGGGGAGCTGTTTTTT. The chain links TRBV7-9 to TRBJ2-2; D not resolved. The V and J ends lost 5 bases and 3 bases respectively, with 13 bases between them. This CDR3 comprises 15 residues. Germline V gene sequence: CDR1 SEHNR, CDR2 FQNEAQ (reference sequence).

This clonotype was recorded once. The junction and the germline gene differ at one end; a read error may be behind it. This chain connects TRBV3-1 to TRBJ2-5, with TRBD2 identical over 9 bases. The CDR3 spans 18 residues. Germline V gene data show CDR1 as LGHDT and CDR2 as YNNKEL (reference sequence). In nucleotides, the CDR3 is TGTGCCAGCAGCCAGGCCTCAACTAGCGGGTTGGACCAAGAGACCCTGTACTTC. It codes for CASSQASTSGLDQETLYF.

In its sample, this clonotype was seen many times. The chain links TRBV11-3 to TRBJ2-1; TRBD2 matches 10 bases. The germline gives CDR1 SGHNT, CDR2 YENEEA. The CDR3 has 15 amino acids. The junction had 6 bases not matched to a gene; V was cut back by 2 bases and J by 8 bases. The DNA for the CDR3 is TGTGCCAGCAGCTTATTCCTAGCGGGAGTGGATGAGCAGTTCTTC. It translates to CASSLFLAGVDEQFF.

This clonotype occurred many times. The chain employs TRBV7-6 and TRBJ2-3, with D tentatively TRBD2 (6 bases). There are 14 residues in the CDR3. Trimming removed 8 bases from V and 4 bases from J, with 16 bases in between. The germline V gene encodes CDR1 SGHVS and CDR2 FNYEAQ. DNA for the CDR3: TGTGCCAGCGGGTGGGCGGGAACTGCAGATACGCAGTATTTT. Protein product: CASGWAGTADTQYF.

This clonotype came up many times. This rearrangement joins TRBV6-6 to TRBJ2-7; 11 bases line up with TRBD1. V was clipped by 2 bases and J by 5 bases; unmatched bases: 5. The germline gives CDR1 MNHNY, CDR2 SVGAGI (reference sequence). This CDR3 has 15 amino acids. The CDR3 sequence is CASSYGQGAQNEQYF. CDR3 bases: TGTGCCAGCAGTTACGGACAGGGGGCGCAGAACGAGCAGTACTTC.

This clonotype showed up many times. This chain links TRBV25-1 with TRBJ1-5; D gene ambiguous. Germline V gene data show CDR1 as MGHDK and CDR2 as SYGVNS. This CDR3 is 13 amino acids long. V lost 4 bases to trimming and J lost 7 bases, with 11 bases between them. Here the CDR3 reads CASSVGSGQPQHF. CDR3 DNA sequence: TGTGCCAGCAGTGTAGGGTCCGGGCAGCCCCAGCATTTT.

This clonotype was counted ten times or more. This chain uses TRBV30 with TRBJ2-7; perhaps TRBD2 as D (5 bases). The V gene lost 0 bases and the J gene lost 6 bases, with 6 bases spanning the gap. Germline V lookup: CDR1 GTSNPN, CDR2 SVGIG (reference sequence). This CDR3 contains 11 residues. Here the CDR3 DNA reads TGTGCCTGGAGTGTACGGGGCGAGCAGTACTTC. This translates into CAWSVRGEQYF.

At least ten counts were recorded for this clonotype. V usage is TRBV27 and J usage is TRBJ1-5; D call uncertain. Trimming stripped 6 bases from V and 6 bases from J, with 18 bases between. This CDR3 is 15 amino acids long. Germline CDR1 and CDR2: MNHEY and SMNVEV (reference sequence). The CDR3 reads CASRLVGAGGQPQHF. In DNA, the CDR3 is TGTGCCAGCAGACTCGTTGGAGCCGGAGGTCAGCCCCAGCATTTT.

The V gene is TRBV27, the J gene TRBJ1-6; tentative D call: TRBD1 (5 bases). Trimming took 3 bases from V and 10 from J, leaving 16 bases between them. Germline V gene data show CDR1 as MNHEY and CDR2 as SMNVEV (reference sequence). The CDR3 totals 15 residues. The CDR3, as DNA: TGTGCCAGCAGTTTCGGCCCTGGGGGGGGGTCACCCCTCCACTTT. Protein: CASSFGPGGGSPLHF.

Turning to this clonotype: A much more abundant neighbour one base away suggests this may be a read error. This rearrangement joins TRBV2 to TRBJ2-3, with 9 bases aligning to TRBD1. Per germline, CDR1 SNHLY and CDR2 FYNNEI. CDR3 length equals 15 residues. CDR3 bases: TGTGCCAGCTGTGATCGGGACAGGGTGACAGATACGCAGTATTTT. The encoded protein is CASCDRDRVTDTQYF. Together with reference TRBV2 and TRBJ2-3, the CDR3 gives the full variable domain: EPEVTQTPSHQVTQMGQEVILRCVPISNHLYFYWYRQILGQKVEFLVSFYNNEISEKSEIFDDQFSVERPDGSNFTLKIRSTKLEDSAMYFCASCDRDRVTDTQYFGPGTRLTVL.